This T cell receptor (beta chain) was identified in a study of blood T cells in healthy people across ages. In the study overall: With template switching, about one barcoded beta molecule was captured per two T cells.

Study findings and constraints: More naive CD4+ cells and higher diversity marked long-lived donors relative to aged donors. Diversity of TCR beta per million T cells declined in a roughly linear way with age.

Next came a second PCR, run for roughly 7 to 12 cycles, which used a sample-barcoded 5' primer along with a J-beta primer mix. MiXCR, applied by TCRdb to the 5' RACE reads, yields one record per CDR3 protein. This table has roughly 1.5 million distinct CDR3 sequences, approximately 39% appearing once. Isolation per sample recovered at least 6 million PBMCs. Trimming removed 2 bases from V and 4 bases from J, with 14 bases in between. The CDR3 runs 15 residues. Germline V CDR1 and CDR2: SEHNR, FQNEAQ (reference sequence). On this clonotype itself: The antigen is unknown.

Sequenced input: blood. This rearrangement joins TRBV7-9 to TRBJ1-2; no clear D. This clonotype originated in a woman between 18 and 29 years old in good health. The CDR3 bases are TGTGCCAGCAGCTTATCTGTGGAAGGGCTCTATGGCTACACCTTC. Translated: CASSLSVEGLYGYTF.